This note documents a single TCR beta chain sequence. Its target is unknown. CDR1 is KGHSH and CDR2 is LQKENI in the germline V gene. The CDR3 sequence is 15 residues long. The V end was cut by 4 bases, the J end by 0 bases, with 12 bases between. Measured with immunoSEQ multiplex PCR; TCRdb has only the in-frame clones, and not every one. The table lists tens of thousands of clones, 86% of them singletons. This entry is derived from a study of OX40 agonist ivuxolimab in advanced cancers. Regarding the study as a whole: Researchers did not establish what antigens the expanded peripheral T cells target. At doses 0.1 to 3.0 mg/kg, CD4+ and CD8+ clones expanded.

The TCR originated in an adult with an advanced solid tumor such as melanoma, head and neck, liver or kidney cancer. Sequencing used CD4+ or CD8+ T cells sorted from blood, obtained in a trial of the OX40 agonist ivuxolimab. The chain recombines TRBV18 with TRBJ1-1, with a tentative D call TRBD1 (5 bases). CDR3 sequence reads: CASSQKGRMNTEAFF. CDR3 DNA: TGTGCCAGCTCACAAAAGGGACGGATGAACACTGAAGCTTTCTTT.